This T cell receptor beta chain was captured by sequencing in a study of cytomegalovirus exposure and HLA in healthy donors. Amplification used 60 Vbeta primers and 13 Jbeta primers. The method was immunoSEQ multiplex PCR; TCRdb's version includes in-frame clones alone and lacks a portion of them. Of around 91,000 clones detected, approximately 84% appear once; the ten largest clones hold approximately 2.1%. J lost 6 bases, V lost 0 bases, and 5 bases had no gene match. The germline V gene has CDR1 MNHEY and CDR2 SVGAGI. The CDR3 extends over 16 amino acids. Input material: PBMCs. This receptor was obtained from a man aged 18 to 29 in good health and CMV-seronegative. J is TRBJ2-1 and V is TRBV6-5; 10 bases line up with TRBD2. The CDR3 sequence: CASSYSPSGSSNEQFF. As DNA, the CDR3 is TGTGCCAGCAGTTACTCGCCTAGCGGGAGCTCCAATGAGCAGTTCTTC.